Sequencing of this T cell receptor beta chain was carried out in a study of cytotoxic CD8 clonotypes in ibrutinib-treated CLL. Background on the study: In all, approximately ten patients were relapsed/refractory, approximately 14 were treatment-naive and roughly 18 were IGHV unmutated. Among responders, around 25 were partial and 2 complete; after median approximately six years, about 15 stayed remitted and roughly 12 progressed. Findings and limits, study-wide: Clonality went up at the time of ibrutinib response, stayed stable in sustained remission, and later dropped back toward its baseline level at progression.

Generated by immunoSEQ multiplex PCR, the TCRdb table keeps only in-frame clones and is missing some. The repertoire includes 120,000 to 150,000 clones, less than 95% of them detected once, and about a tenth sits in the top ten. Libraries of TCR beta were made from 1.5 to 2.5 micrograms of genomic DNA that came from cryopreserved PBMCs. There are 14 residues in the CDR3. Per the germline V gene, CDR1 is MGHDK and CDR2 is SYGVNS. With V trimmed by 6 bases and J by 8 bases, 6 bases remained unmatched. This clone was counted between two and nine times. Its antigen is currently unknown. Sequencing was performed on PBMCs, taken after 12 months of ibrutinib treatment. The chain carries TRBV25-1 and TRBJ2-1; 11 nucleotides match TRBD2. The origin of this receptor is a human donor with chronic lymphocytic leukemia. CDR3: CASSLAGGFDEQFF. CDR3 sequence (DNA): TGTGCCAGCAGCTTAGCGGGAGGGTTTGATGAGCAGTTCTTC.